This record looks at one T cell receptor beta chain sequence and its context. Its antigen has not been determined. No quality values exist for individual bases; no much larger clone is one base distant. The library was built by means of the immunoSEQ multiplex PCR assay. The original pipeline was this. During preprocessing, nonproductive sequences were removed, as were CDR3s that did not start with C, did not end with F or W, or were shorter than 7 amino acids. Antigen-specific clonotypes were called with the MANAFEST web app on the basis of expansion relative to the reference and to other culture wells. To be counted as positive, a clone had to show significant expansion compared with the reference culture, at an FDR below 0.05, in 2 of 3 replicate wells. A further requirement for positive clones was significant expansion compared with all other tandem wells, along with an odds ratio above 5. CDR3 homology was quantified as pairwise Levenshtein distance, calculated with the stringdist R package after three terminal residues were trimmed from each end. The clones in this table, taken by TCRdb from immuneACCESS, are in-frame only. Not every clone is retained; where verified, under half of the shortfall comes from an unresolved V gene, and the cause of the rest is unknown. That table furnishes V, J and clone size, whereas the DNA furnished D and trimming. The table for this sample lists approximately 21,000 clones; more than 75% of them were counted only once. The leading ten clones occupy roughly 14% of the sample.

CD4+ T cells from unexposed donors were collected before the COVID-19 pandemic (2011-2018). After around ten days of culture, CD4+ T cells were isolated with the EasySep CD4+ T cell isolation kit. As cell numbers permitted, CD4+ T cells from unexposed donors were tested for reactivity to SARS-CoV-2 S and N and to four common cold coronavirus spike pools. PBMCs were cultured at some 2 million per well in IMDM supplemented with 5% human AB serum and about 9.2 IU/ml IL-2. Half of the culture medium was replaced with fresh IL-2-containing medium on days 3 and 7. In general, triplicate replicate wells were used for every peptide culture condition. The leukapheresis product for the unexposed donors was obtained through commercial purchase. PBMCs were isolated from leukapheresis product or whole blood by Ficoll-Paque PLUS gradient centrifugation. PBMCs were either used fresh in the expansion assay or cryopreserved at -140 degrees C. The QIAamp Micro DNA Kit was used to extract genomic DNA from the CD4+ T cells.

The sample comes from a study of CD4 T cells in relation to SARS-CoV-2 and coronaviruses (dated by TCRdb to the early 2020s). In the study overall: In the ViraFEST assay, PBMCs were grown with antigen for nine to eleven days, and TCR beta CDR3s were then sequenced to identify antigen-specific clonal expansions. An HIV-1 Nef peptide pool or a culture without peptide was used as the negative reference condition. Shared crossreactive spike epitopes were mapped to their HLA restriction using patient-derived lymphoblastoid cell lines. At the level of individual TCR clonotypes, the study evaluated whether memory CD4+ T cells crossreact between the spike proteins of SARS-CoV-2 and those of common cold coronaviruses. The Adaptive Biotechnologies TCR-sequencing kit was used to sequence samples from a few pre-COVID donors and the naive versus memory experiments, whereas other data were Illumina-based. Expansion assays from other donors in the study were sequenced with a different, Illumina-based TCR-beta assay. Study-level results and caveats: Small numbers of patients and of tested TCRs were a limitation of the study. In about 61% of donors, memory CD4+ clonotypes turned up that crossrecognized SARS-CoV-2 and at least one common cold coronavirus spike. Crossreactive clones showed significantly weaker SARS-CoV-2-driven expansion than monoreactive clones, consistent with antigenic imprinting. No donor contributed both pre-pandemic and post-infection samples, which limited tracing the source of pre-existing responses. Since the crossreactivity analysis centred on spike protein, crossreactivity against other viral proteins was not assessed.

Inclusive of the bounding cysteine and phenylalanine, the CDR3 is 15 residues long. Just CDR3 DNA is preserved here, 45 bases in frame from base 1. Trimming takes 0 bases from V and 5 bases from J, and the germline ends sit 11 bases apart. CDR1 is given as LGHDT and CDR2 as YNNKEL, both from the germline V gene (reference sequence). The source of this sequence is a human donor in good health. Recombination connected TRBV3-1 (or the pseudogene TRBV3-2) to TRBJ2-1, with no confidently assigned D gene. The sample comprised CD4+ T cells from PBMCs, cultured in vitro. The DNA reads TGTGCCAGCAGCCAAGATAGACCAAGGGACAATGAGCAGTTCTTC. It encodes CASSQDRPRDNEQFF.